Shown below are 5 T cell receptor beta chains from a single sample sequenced in a study of blood T cell repertoires in COVID-19. The method was immunoSEQ multiplex PCR; TCRdb's version includes in-frame clones alone and lacks a portion of them. Among about 260,000 clones listed, 80% to 90% were seen once. Material: peripheral blood. The receptors were gathered from a woman aged 45 to 65 who had recovered from COVID-19.

The chain employs TRBV28 and TRBJ2-3, with a tentative D call TRBD1 (5 bases). This CDR3 is built from 11 residues. With 4 bases removed from V and 11 bases from J, the gap between germline ends came to 10 bases. Germline loops: CDR1 MDHEN, CDR2 SYDVKM. CDR3 in amino acids: CASSSRQMQYF. The CDR3 DNA reads as TGTGCCAGCAGTTCCAGACAGATGCAGTATTTT.

This chain links TRBV4-2 with TRBJ2-3; D unresolved. The germline gives CDR1 LGHNA, CDR2 YNFKEQ. Trimming removed 1 base from V and 8 bases from J, with 10 bases in between. The CDR3 is 13 residues long. The CDR3 nucleotides are TGTGCCAGCAGCCAAGTTGTACCGGGTACGCAGTATTTT. Its protein is CASSQVVPGTQYF.

This clone has a handful of counts. CDR3 in DNA: TGTGCCAGCAGTTCTGACAGGAACACTGAAGCTTTCTTT. Translated: CASSSDRNTEAFF. The gene calls are TRBV6-2 or TRBV6-3 and TRBJ1-1; D is perhaps TRBD1 (5 bases). Trimming left V 4 bases short and J 1 base short, with 7 bases between. The CDR3 consists of 13 residues. CDR1 and CDR2 (germline): MNHEY, SVGEGT.

The rearrangement uses TRBV2 and TRBJ2-7; TRBD2 might be the D (6 bases). There are 12 residues in the CDR3. The V end lost 6 bases, the J end lost 4 bases, and 10 bases lay between the germline ends. Germline CDR1 and CDR2: SNHLY and FYNNEI. The chain's CDR3 is CASRAGGYEQYF. In DNA, the CDR3 is TGTGCCAGCAGGGCAGGAGGGTACGAGCAGTACTTC.

This sequence joins TRBV5-4 and TRBJ2-7; 10 bases are a match to TRBD1. After removal of 5 bases from V and 5 bases from J, the junction contained 7 bases not matched to a gene. The CDR3 sequence is 14 residues long. Germline CDR1 reads SGHNT; CDR2 reads YYREEE (reference sequence). CDR3 sequence: CASRRDRGSHEQYF. The CDR3 DNA follows: TGTGCCAGCAGGCGGGACAGGGGATCCCACGAGCAGTACTTC.